These 28 T cell receptor beta chains share one sample of origin, sequenced in a study of cytomegalovirus exposure and HLA in healthy donors. PCR primers comprised 60 Vbeta and 13 Jbeta primers. TCRdb's table, derived via immunoSEQ multiplex PCR, lists solely in-frame clones and lacks some. Of fewer than 150,000 clones listed, about 80% are singletons. Sequencing input: PBMCs. The receptors were sampled from a man aged 40-55 years in good health and CMV-seropositive.

The genes are TRBV11-3 and TRBJ2-7; 7 positions match TRBD2. Germline CDR1 reads SGHNT; CDR2 reads YENEEA. CDR3 length: 13 residues. V lost 4 bases to trimming and J lost 6 bases; unmatched junction nucleotides: 6. The CDR3 is CASSYYAGVEQYF. The CDR3 coding sequence is TGTGCCAGCAGCTACTATGCGGGGGTCGAGCAGTACTTC.

V gene TRBV6-1 combines with J gene TRBJ2-1; 13 bases match TRBD2. V was pared by 4 bases and J by 4 bases, with 1 base of the junction left unmatched. This CDR3 has 15 residues. Germline CDR1 and CDR2: MNHNS and SASEGT. The CDR3: CASSAGLAGYNEQFF. The CDR3 bases are TGTGCCAGCAGTGCGGGACTAGCGGGATACAATGAGCAGTTCTTC.

The rearrangement links TRBV5-1 to TRBJ1-3, with TRBD1 as a possible D gene (5 bases). V was clipped by 0 bases and J by 3 bases, with 22 bases between them. Looked up from germline, CDR1 is SGHRS and CDR2 is YFSETQ. The CDR3 has 19 amino acids. The CDR3 reads CASSLVLVGDPSFGNTIYF. In DNA form, the CDR3 reads TGCGCCAGCAGCTTGGTGTTAGTAGGGGATCCGAGCTTTGGAAACACCATATATTTT.

This clone was seen only once. The chain carries TRBV30 and TRBJ2-1; possibly TRBD2 for D (5 bases). Looked up from germline, CDR1 is GTSNPN and CDR2 is SVGIG (reference sequence). The CDR3 length is 14 residues. Trimming took 1 base from V and 5 from J, leaving 12 bases between them. CDR3 amino acids: CAWSGDSADNEQFF. The CDR3 DNA sequence: TGTGCCTGGAGTGGGGATAGCGCTGACAATGAGCAGTTCTTC.

In this sample, this clone turned up once. CDR3 sequence (DNA): TGTGCCAGCAGCTGGGGACAGGGAGGCTATGGCTACACCTTC. It codes for CASSWGQGGYGYTF. V and J are TRBV5-4 and TRBJ1-2; 9 nucleotides agree with TRBD1. Germline CDR1 is SGHNT and CDR2 is YYREEE (reference sequence). V was pared by 3 bases and J by 4 bases, with 4 bases of the junction left unmatched. CDR3 size: 14 residues.

The V and J genes are TRBV5-1 and TRBJ2-5; 10 bases are a match to TRBD1. Germline V gene sequence: CDR1 SGHRS, CDR2 YFSETQ. J was trimmed by 5 bases and V by 7 bases; bases with no gene match: 8. The CDR3 spans 14 residues. The CDR3 nucleotides are TGCGCCAGCGGAGGGACAGGGGCGTCTGAGACCCAGTACTTC. This translates into CASGGTGASETQYF. The variable domain in full, with the rest retrieved from reference TRBV5-1 and TRBJ2-5, is KAGVTQTPRYLIKTRGQQVTLSCSPISGHRSVSWYQQTPGQGLQFLFEYFSETQRNKGNFPGRFSGRQFSNSRSEMNVSTLELGDSALYLCASGGTGASETQYFGPGTRLLVL.

The chain carries TRBV7-7 and TRBJ2-7, with 7 bases matching TRBD2. V dropped 1 base and J dropped 4; count of bases not matched to a gene: 7. CDR3 length equals 15 residues. The germline V gene encodes CDR1 SSHAT and CDR2 FNYEAQ (reference sequence). This chain's CDR3 is CASSLGSGGGYEQYF. The CDR3 DNA sequence: TGTGCCAGCAGCTTAGGGTCGGGGGGAGGATACGAGCAGTACTTC.

The chain recombines TRBV6-4 with TRBJ2-2; maybe TRBD2 (6 bases). The ends were cut back, 8 bases at V and 6 bases at J, with 10 bases in the middle. CDR3 length equals 12 residues. The germline CDR1 and CDR2 sequences are MRHNA and SNTAGT. CDR3 DNA: TGTGCCAGCCAGGGAGGTGCCGGGGAGCTGTTTTTT. Amino acids: CASQGGAGELFF.

The chain recombines TRBV9 with TRBJ1-2; D uncertain. There are 10 residues in the CDR3. Germline CDR1 is SGDLS and CDR2 is YYNGEE. Trimming took 3 bases from V and 10 from J, leaving 7 bases between them. The DNA of the CDR3 is TGTGCCAGCAGCGGATTAGACTACACCTTC. Amino acid sequence: CASSGLDYTF.

This clone was seen a single time. The chain carries TRBV9 and TRBJ2-1; 8 nucleotides align to TRBD2. After removal of 7 bases from V and 0 bases from J, the junction contained 6 bases not matched to a gene. CDR1 is SGDLS, CDR2 YYNGEE, per germline. CDR3 length: 15 amino acids. DNA for the CDR3: TGTGCCAGCCGGGGGGGGGCCAGCTCCTACAATGAGCAGTTCTTC. Its protein is CASRGGASSYNEQFF.

The V gene is TRBV30, the J gene TRBJ2-7; D call uncertain. V was trimmed by 2 bases and J by 8 bases, leaving 13 bases between them. The length of the CDR3 is 12 residues. The germline V gene has CDR1 GTSNPN and CDR2 SVGIG (reference sequence). The CDR3 protein is CAWSSPLFQQYF. In nucleotides, the CDR3 is TGTGCCTGGAGTTCTCCCTTGTTTCAGCAGTACTTC. Full variable domain (missing parts from reference TRBV30 and TRBJ2-7): SQTIHQWPATLVQPVGSPLSLECTVEGTSNPNLYWYRQAAGRGLQLLFYSVGIGQISSEVPQNLSASRPQDRQFILSSKKLLLSDSGFYLCAWSSPLFQQYFGPGTRLTVT.

The J gene is TRBJ2-5, the V gene TRBV30; 7 bases align to TRBD2. The DNA end lines up better with TRBJ2-7; the J call may be wrong. CDR3 length: 14 residues. Germline V gene sequence: CDR1 GTSNPN, CDR2 SVGIG (reference sequence). The CDR3 loop is CAWMFGGGTYEQYF. DNA for the CDR3: TGTGCCTGGATGTTTGGGGGGGGGACCTACGAGCAGTACTTC.

The V gene is TRBV7-6, the J gene TRBJ2-1; D may be TRBD1 (6 bases). This CDR3 comprises 13 residues. The germline V gene has CDR1 SGHVS and CDR2 FNYEAQ. V lost 4 bases and J lost 14, with 18 bases in between. The CDR3 DNA reads as TGTGCCAGCAGCTCCTTCCTCCAGGGGTTGGAGTTCTTC. Protein: CASSSFLQGLEFF.

The V call is TRBV7-9, the J call TRBJ1-1; D is possibly TRBD1 (5 bases). The CDR3 runs to 13 residues. Trimming took 2 bases from V and 3 from J, leaving 7 bases between them. In germline, CDR1 is SEHNR, CDR2 FQNEAQ (reference sequence). The CDR3 region is CASSLWGDTEAFF. The CDR3 DNA follows: TGTGCCAGCAGCTTATGGGGGGACACTGAAGCTTTCTTT.

The chain uses TRBV6-1 and TRBJ1-1; D is ambiguous. V gave up 7 bases and J gave up 0 bases, with 15 bases separating them. Germline V gives CDR1 MNHNS, CDR2 SASEGT. There are 15 residues in the CDR3. CDR3 in amino acids: CASNGERVMNTEAFF. The CDR3 nucleotides are TGTGCCAGCAATGGTGAGAGGGTTATGAACACTGAAGCTTTCTTT.

The CDR3 bases are TGTGCCAGCAGCTCATACCCGGACAGGGGGGGACTTAATGAAAAACTGTTTTTT. Its protein product is CASSSYPDRGGLNEKLFF. The chain couples TRBV11-2 to TRBJ1-4; 10 bases fit TRBD1. The CDR3 spans 18 residues. The J segment lost 4 bases and the V segment lost 4 bases, leaving 12 bases of the junction unmatched. CDR1 and CDR2 (germline): SGHAT, FQNNGV.

This clone was detected ten times or more. The chain recombines TRBV30 with TRBJ1-3; no firm D call. V was trimmed by 4 bases and J by 4 bases, leaving 11 bases between them. The CDR3 sequence is 13 residues long. Germline V CDR1 and CDR2: GTSNPN, SVGIG (reference sequence). The CDR3, as DNA: TGTGCCTGGACCCTACCCGGGGGAAACACCATATATTTT. Encoded protein: CAWTLPGGNTIYF.

This rearrangement joins TRBV5-1 to TRBJ2-1; TRBD1 aligns across 7 bases. Losses at the gene ends were 6 bases for V and 6 bases for J; bases not matched to a gene: 6. The length of the CDR3 is 13 residues. The germline V gene encodes CDR1 SGHRS and CDR2 YFSETQ. CDR3 DNA sequence: TGCGCCAGCAACCGGGACAGCGGCAATGAGCAGTTCTTC. Translated, it gives CASNRDSGNEQFF.

J is TRBJ2-2 and V is TRBV5-1, with D possibly being TRBD2 (5 bases). CDR1 is SGHRS and CDR2 is YFSETQ in the germline V gene. The CDR3 contains 15 residues. With 4 bases removed from V and 1 base from J, the gap between germline ends came to 11 bases. CDR3 sequence reads: CASSPRTENTGELFF. CDR3 sequence (DNA): TGCGCCAGCAGCCCGAGGACTGAGAACACCGGGGAGCTGTTTTTT.

Only a few counts were recorded for this clone. V is TRBV6-5 and J is TRBJ2-7; 8 bases are shared with TRBD1. The CDR3 is made up of 13 amino acids. CDR1 MNHEY and CDR2 SVGAGI come from the germline V gene. The trim removed 11 bases at V and 0 bases at J, leaving 6 bases unmatched. The CDR3 loop is CAARDRNSYEQYF. The CDR3 region has the DNA TGTGCCGCACGGGACAGGAACTCCTACGAGCAGTACTTC.

V and J are TRBV27 and TRBJ2-2; TRBD1 is a possible D gene (6 bases). V shed 0 bases and J shed 7 bases, with 9 bases lying between them. CDR1 is MNHEY and CDR2 is SMNVEV in the germline V gene (reference sequence). The length of the CDR3 is 14 residues. CDR3 sequence reads: CASSLSKGGGELFF. The CDR3 region has the DNA TGTGCCAGCAGTTTATCGAAAGGGGGCGGGGAGCTGTTTTTT.

The rearrangement uses TRBV4-1 and TRBJ1-1; D is undetermined. The CDR3 totals 14 residues. The germline CDR1 and CDR2 sequences are MGHRA and YSYEKL. Trimming left V 1 base short and J 1 base short, with 7 bases between. The CDR3 bases are TGCGCCAGCAGCCAAGGCCCAGAGAACACTGAAGCTTTCTTT. Encoded protein: CASSQGPENTEAFF.

In its sample, this clone was seen once. The chain joins TRBV9 to TRBJ2-5; D unresolved. Trimming shortened V by 0 bases and J by 4 bases, and 4 bases separated the two germline ends. Germline values: CDR1 SGDLS, CDR2 YYNGEE. CDR3 size: 12 residues. CDR3 bases: TGTGCCAGCAGCGTAGACAGAGAGACCCAGTACTTC. This gives the protein CASSVDRETQYF.

The rearrangement uses TRBV4-2 and TRBJ2-7; the match to TRBD1 covers 8 bases. Trimming at V came to 1 base and at J to 2 bases, leaving 7 bases not matched to a gene. The CDR3 spans 16 residues. In germline, CDR1 is LGHNA, CDR2 YNFKEQ. CDR3 region: CASSQAGQDFAYEQYF. The CDR3 nucleotides are TGTGCCAGCAGCCAAGCGGGACAGGACTTCGCCTACGAGCAGTACTTC.

The chain has TRBV9 and TRBJ2-5, with 8 bases aligning to TRBD2. The CDR3 loop spans 16 amino acids. J was trimmed by 5 bases and V by 3 bases; bases with no gene match: 12. Germline values: CDR1 SGDLS, CDR2 YYNGEE. CDR3 protein: CASSEGDGRAGETQYF. Here the CDR3 DNA reads TGTGCCAGCAGCGAGGGGGACGGGAGGGCCGGGGAGACCCAGTACTTC.

The chain recombines TRBV5-1 with TRBJ1-2, with TRBD1 matching over 7 bases. The CDR3 runs to 14 residues. CDR1 SGHRS and CDR2 YFSETQ come from the germline V gene. V shed 7 bases, J shed 7 bases, and the junction held 13 bases outside the gene matches. The CDR3: CASSPGGSEGGYTF. The CDR3 DNA follows: TGCGCCAGCTCCCCAGGGGGAAGTGAGGGTGGCTACACCTTC.

The rearrangement links TRBV6-5 to TRBJ1-1; 8 nucleotides match TRBD1. V shed 6 bases, J shed 2 bases, and the junction held 8 bases outside the gene matches. Per the germline V gene, CDR1 is MNHEY and CDR2 is SVGAGI. This CDR3 spans 15 amino acids. In nucleotides, the CDR3 is TGTGCCAGCAGCTCCCAGGGGGCGGTTAACACTGAAGCTTTCTTT. Encoded protein: CASSSQGAVNTEAFF.

This chain joins TRBV2 and TRBJ1-6; D remains unclear. The V and J ends lost 1 base and 8 bases respectively, with 6 bases between them. This CDR3 region has 13 residues. From germline, CDR1 is SNHLY and CDR2 FYNNEI. CDR3 bases: TGTGCCAGCAGTGAAGTGGCCTATTCACCCCTCCACTTT. Its protein is CASSEVAYSPLHF. Variable domain in full (rest from reference TRBV2 and TRBJ1-6): EPEVTQTPSHQVTQMGQEVILRCVPISNHLYFYWYRQILGQKVEFLVSFYNNEISEKSEIFDDQFSVERPDGSNFTLKIRSTKLEDSAMYFCASSEVAYSPLHFGNGTRLTVT.